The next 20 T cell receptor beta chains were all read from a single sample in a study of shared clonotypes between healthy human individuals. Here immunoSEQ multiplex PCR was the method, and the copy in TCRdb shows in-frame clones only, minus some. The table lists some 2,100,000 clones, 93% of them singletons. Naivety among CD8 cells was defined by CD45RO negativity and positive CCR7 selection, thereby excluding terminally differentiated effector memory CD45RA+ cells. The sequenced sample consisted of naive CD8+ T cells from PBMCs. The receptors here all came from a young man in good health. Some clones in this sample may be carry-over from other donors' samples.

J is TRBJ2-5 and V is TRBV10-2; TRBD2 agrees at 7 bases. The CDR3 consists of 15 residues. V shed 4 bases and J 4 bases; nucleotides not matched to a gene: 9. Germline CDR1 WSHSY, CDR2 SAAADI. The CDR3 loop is CASSVGGGFGETQYF. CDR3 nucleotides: TGCGCCAGCAGTGTTGGGGGGGGGTTCGGAGAGACCCAGTACTTC.

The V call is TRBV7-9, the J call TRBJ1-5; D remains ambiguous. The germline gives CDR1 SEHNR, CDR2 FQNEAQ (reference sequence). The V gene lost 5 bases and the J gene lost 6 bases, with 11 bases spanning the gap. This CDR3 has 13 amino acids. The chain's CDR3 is CASSPAGRQPQHF. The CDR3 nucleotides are TGTGCCAGCAGCCCAGCAGGTCGTCAGCCCCAGCATTTT.

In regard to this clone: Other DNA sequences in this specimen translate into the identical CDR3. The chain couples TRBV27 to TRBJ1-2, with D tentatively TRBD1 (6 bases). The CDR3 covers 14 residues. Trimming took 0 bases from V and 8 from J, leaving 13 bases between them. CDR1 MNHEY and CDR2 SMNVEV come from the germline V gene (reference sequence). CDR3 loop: CASSLSPRGVGYTF. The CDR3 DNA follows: TGTGCCAGCAGTTTATCTCCCAGGGGAGTAGGCTACACCTTC.

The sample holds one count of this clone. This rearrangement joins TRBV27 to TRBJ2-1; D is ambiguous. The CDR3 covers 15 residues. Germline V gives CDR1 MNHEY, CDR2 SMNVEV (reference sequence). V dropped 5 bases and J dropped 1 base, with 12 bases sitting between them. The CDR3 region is CASSQTSASYNEQFF. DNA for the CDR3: TGTGCCAGCAGTCAGACGTCTGCTTCCTACAATGAGCAGTTCTTC.

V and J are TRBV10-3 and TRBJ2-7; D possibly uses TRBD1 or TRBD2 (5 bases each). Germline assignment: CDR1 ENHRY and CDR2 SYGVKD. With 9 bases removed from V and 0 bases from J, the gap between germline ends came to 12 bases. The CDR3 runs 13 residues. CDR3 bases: TGTGCCATAAAAGGGGACGCCTCCTACGAGCAGTACTTC. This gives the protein CAIKGDASYEQYF.

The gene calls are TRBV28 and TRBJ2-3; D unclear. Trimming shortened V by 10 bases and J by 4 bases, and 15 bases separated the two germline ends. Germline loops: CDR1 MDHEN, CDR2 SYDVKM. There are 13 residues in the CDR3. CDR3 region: CAILPPNADTQYF. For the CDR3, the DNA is TGTGCCATTCTCCCGCCCAATGCAGATACGCAGTATTTT.

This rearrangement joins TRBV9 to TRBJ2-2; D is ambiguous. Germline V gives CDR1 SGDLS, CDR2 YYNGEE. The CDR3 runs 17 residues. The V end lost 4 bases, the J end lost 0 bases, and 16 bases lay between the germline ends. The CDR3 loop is CASSLTPWRANTGELFF. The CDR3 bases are TGTGCCAGCAGCCTTACCCCATGGCGTGCGAACACCGGGGAGCTGTTTTTT.

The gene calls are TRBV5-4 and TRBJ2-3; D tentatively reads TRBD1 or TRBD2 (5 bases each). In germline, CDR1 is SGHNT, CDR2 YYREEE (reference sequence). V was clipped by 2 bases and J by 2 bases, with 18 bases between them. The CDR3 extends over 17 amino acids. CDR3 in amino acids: CASSFRYRRDATDTQYF. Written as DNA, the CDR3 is TGTGCCAGCAGCTTTAGGTACAGACGGGACGCCACAGATACGCAGTATTTT.

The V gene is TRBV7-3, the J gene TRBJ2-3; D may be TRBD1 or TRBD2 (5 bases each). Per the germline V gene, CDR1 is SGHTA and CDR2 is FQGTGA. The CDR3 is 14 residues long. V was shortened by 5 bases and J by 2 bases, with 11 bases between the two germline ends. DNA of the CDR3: TGTGCCAGCAGCCTACAGGACTCCACAGATACGCAGTATTTT. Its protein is CASSLQDSTDTQYF.

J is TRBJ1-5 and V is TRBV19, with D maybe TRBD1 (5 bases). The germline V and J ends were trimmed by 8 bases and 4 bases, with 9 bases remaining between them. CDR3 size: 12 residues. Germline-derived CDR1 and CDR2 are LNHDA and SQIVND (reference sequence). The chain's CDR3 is CASVEGNQPQHF. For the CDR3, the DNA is TGTGCCAGTGTTGAGGGGAATCAGCCCCAGCATTTT.

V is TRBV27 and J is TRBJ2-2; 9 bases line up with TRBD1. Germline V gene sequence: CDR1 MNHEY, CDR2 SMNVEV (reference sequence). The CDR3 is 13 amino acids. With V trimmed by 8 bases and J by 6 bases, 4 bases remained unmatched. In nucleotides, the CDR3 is TGTGCCAGCTCGAACAGGGGGCCCGGGGAGCTGTTTTTT. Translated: CASSNRGPGELFF.

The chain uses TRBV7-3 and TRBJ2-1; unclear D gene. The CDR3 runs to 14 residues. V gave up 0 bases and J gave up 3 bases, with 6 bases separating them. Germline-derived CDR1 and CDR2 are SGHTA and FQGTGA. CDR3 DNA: TGTGCCAGCAGCTTAACCGGAGACTACAATGAGCAGTTCTTC. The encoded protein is CASSLTGDYNEQFF.

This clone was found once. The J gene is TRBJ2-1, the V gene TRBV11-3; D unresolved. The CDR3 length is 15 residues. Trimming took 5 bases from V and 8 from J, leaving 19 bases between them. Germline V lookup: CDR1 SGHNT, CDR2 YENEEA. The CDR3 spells CASSLTPGGWDEQFF. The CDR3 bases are TGTGCCAGCAGCCTCACGCCAGGTGGCTGGGATGAGCAGTTCTTC.

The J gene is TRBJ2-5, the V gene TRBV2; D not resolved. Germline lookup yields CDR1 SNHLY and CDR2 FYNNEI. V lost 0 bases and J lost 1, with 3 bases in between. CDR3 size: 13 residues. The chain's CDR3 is CASSEAVQETQYF. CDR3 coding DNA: TGTGCCAGCAGTGAAGCGGTCCAAGAGACCCAGTACTTC.

The CDR3 DNA is TGTGCCAGCGGCCACTTACTAGCGGGAGCTAAGAACGAGCAGTACTTC. This gives the protein CASGHLLAGAKNEQYF. The gene calls are TRBV28 and TRBJ2-7, with 11 bases identical to TRBD2. This CDR3 is built from 16 residues. V lost 8 bases, J lost 5 bases, and 14 bases stayed unmatched. CDR1 is MDHEN and CDR2 is SYDVKM in the germline V gene.

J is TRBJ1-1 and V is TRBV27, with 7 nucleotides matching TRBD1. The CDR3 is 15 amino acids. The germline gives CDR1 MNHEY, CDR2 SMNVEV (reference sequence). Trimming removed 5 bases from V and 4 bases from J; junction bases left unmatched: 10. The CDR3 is CASSVRQGVGTEAFF. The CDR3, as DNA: TGTGCCAGCAGTGTAAGACAGGGAGTCGGCACTGAAGCTTTCTTT.

The CDR3 DNA follows: TGTGCCAGCACCGCTCTCTCGGGAGGGCCTGTCGAGCAGTACTTC. Translating it yields CASTALSGGPVEQYF. V and J are TRBV16 and TRBJ2-7; 8 bases line up with TRBD2. CDR3 length: 15 amino acids. Germline CDR1 reads KGHSY; CDR2 reads FQNENV. V was clipped by 7 bases and J by 6 bases; unmatched bases: 14.

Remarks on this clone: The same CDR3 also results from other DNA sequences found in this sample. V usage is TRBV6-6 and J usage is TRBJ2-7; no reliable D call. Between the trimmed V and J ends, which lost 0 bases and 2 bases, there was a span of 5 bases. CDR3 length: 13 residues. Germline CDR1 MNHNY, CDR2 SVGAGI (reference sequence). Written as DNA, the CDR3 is TGTGCCAGCAGTTACTCCCTTGCCTACGAGCAGTACTTC. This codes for CASSYSLAYEQYF.

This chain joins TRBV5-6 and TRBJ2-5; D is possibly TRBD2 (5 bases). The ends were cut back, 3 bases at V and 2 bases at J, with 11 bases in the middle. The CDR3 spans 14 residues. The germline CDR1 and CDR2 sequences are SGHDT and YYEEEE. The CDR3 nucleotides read TGTGCCAGCAGCTCCTGGACTCGACAAGAGACCCAGTACTTC. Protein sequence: CASSSWTRQETQYF.

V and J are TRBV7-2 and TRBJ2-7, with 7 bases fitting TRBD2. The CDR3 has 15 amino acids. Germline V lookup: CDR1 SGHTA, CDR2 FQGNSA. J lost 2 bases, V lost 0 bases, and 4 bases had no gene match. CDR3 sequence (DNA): TGTGCCAGCAGCTTAGCTCCAGCGGGGACCTACGAGCAGTACTTC. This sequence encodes CASSLAPAGTYEQYF.